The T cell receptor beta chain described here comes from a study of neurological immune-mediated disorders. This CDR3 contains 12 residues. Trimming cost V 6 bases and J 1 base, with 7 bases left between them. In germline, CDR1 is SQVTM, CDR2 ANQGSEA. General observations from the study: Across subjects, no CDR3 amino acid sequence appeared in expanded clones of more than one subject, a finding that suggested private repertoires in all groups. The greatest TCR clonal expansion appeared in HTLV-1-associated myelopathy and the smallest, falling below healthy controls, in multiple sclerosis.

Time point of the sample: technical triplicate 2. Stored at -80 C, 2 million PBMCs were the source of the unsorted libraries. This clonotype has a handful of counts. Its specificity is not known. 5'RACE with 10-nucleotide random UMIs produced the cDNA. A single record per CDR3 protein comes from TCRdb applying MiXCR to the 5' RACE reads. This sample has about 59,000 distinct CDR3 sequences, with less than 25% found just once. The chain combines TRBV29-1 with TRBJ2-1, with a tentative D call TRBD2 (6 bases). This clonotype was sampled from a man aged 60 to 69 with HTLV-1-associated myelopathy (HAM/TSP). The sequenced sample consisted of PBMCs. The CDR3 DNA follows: TGCAGCGTCGGGGGTTCCTACAATGAGCAGTTCTTC. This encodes CSVGGSYNEQFF.